This T cell receptor beta chain is drawn from a study of shared clonotypes between healthy human individuals. Study-level findings and limits: A reduction in generation probabilities was seen for non-shared clonotypes relative to those shared by all four donors.

CD8 cells classed as naive were CD45RO-negative and positively selected for CCR7, excluding terminally differentiated effector memory CD45RA+ cells. TCRdb keeps only in-frame clones here, not all; method: immunoSEQ multiplex PCR. The table lists over 2 million clones, approximately 95% of them singletons. The CDR3 contains 13 residues. Germline V CDR1 and CDR2: SEHNR, FQNEAQ (reference sequence). V was clipped by 3 bases and J by 2 bases, with 7 bases between them. As regards this clone: Its target is not known.

The chain recombines TRBV7-9 with TRBJ1-2; a possible D gene is TRBD1 (5 bases). The sequence was obtained from a young man in good health. The sequenced material came from naive CD8+ T cells sorted from blood. In DNA, the CDR3 is TGTGCCAGCAGCTTCGGACACAACTATGGCTACACCTTC. Residues: CASSFGHNYGYTF.